The rows below give T cell receptor beta chains drawn from one sample of a study of vaccination effects on CD4 cells after COVID-19. TCRdb keeps only in-frame clones here, not all; method: immunoSEQ multiplex PCR. The sample records tens of thousands of clones, around 71% being singletons. No antigen has been assigned to these receptors. The sequencing here drew on CD4+ T cells from PBMCs cultured without peptide, taken after COVID-19 vaccination. These receptors came from a human donor who received a COVID-19 vaccine. The CDR3 runs from the conserved cysteine through the conserved F or W. A D gene is named only where the DNA matches it firmly. The size of a clone is reported for some rows only, either as once, few or many, or as a class for expanded clones.

clone size	D gene	V gene	J gene	CDR3 protein	CDR3 DNA
-	-	TRBV9	TRBJ2-7	CASRPHPATGTEQYF	TGTGCCAGCAGACCCCACCCGGCCACGGGTACCGAGCAGTACTTC
-	-	TRBV5-1	TRBJ1-5	CASSFEGNQPQHF	TGCGCCAGCAGCTTCGAGGGGAATCAGCCCCAGCATTTT
-	-	TRBV5-1	TRBJ2-7	CASSLSQAYEQYF	TGCGCCAGCAGCTTATCGCAAGCCTACGAGCAGTACTTC
-	-	TRBV9	TRBJ1-4	CASSVRQKDEKLFF	TGTGCCAGCAGCGTAAGACAGAAAGATGAAAAACTGTTTTTT
-	-	TRBV5-1	TRBJ2-6	CASSILISGANVLTF	TGCGCCAGCAGCATACTAATCTCTGGGGCCAACGTCCTGACTTTC
-	-	TRBV9	TRBJ1-2	CASSPTGPHYGYTF	TGTGCCAGCAGCCCTACCGGGCCTCACTATGGCTACACCTTC
-	-	TRBV21-1	TRBJ1-2	CASSDRDRGGNYGYTF	TGTGCCAGCAGCGACCGGGACAGGGGAGGAAACTATGGCTACACCTTC
-	-	TRBV30	TRBJ2-1	CAWTRGADNEQFF	TGTGCCTGGACAAGGGGCGCGGACAATGAGCAGTTCTTC
-	-	TRBV3-1/TRBV3-2	TRBJ1-5	CASTKTPMAGQPQHF	TGTGCCAGCACCAAGACCCCTATGGCGGGTCAGCCCCAGCATTTT
medium-sized	TRBD1	TRBV12-3/TRBV12-4	TRBJ1-1	CASSFGGQGAAFF	TGTGCCAGCAGTTTTGGGGGACAGGGGGCGGCTTTCTTT
-	TRBD1	TRBV29-1	TRBJ1-1	CSVALTGLTEAFF	TGCAGCGTTGCACTGACAGGGCTCACTGAAGCTTTCTTT
-	TRBD1	TRBV6-5	TRBJ1-2	CASSPQGERGYTF	TGTGCCAGCAGTCCCCAGGGGGAGAGAGGCTACACCTTC
-	-	TRBV19	TRBJ1-1	CASSTRPGSMNTEAFF	TGTGCCAGTAGTACTCGACCCGGATCGATGAACACTGAAGCTTTCTTT
-	-	TRBV12-3/TRBV12-4	TRBJ1-2	CASSRKSNYGYTF	TGTGCCAGCAGTAGAAAGAGCAACTATGGCTACACCTTC